A selection of T cell receptor beta chains follows, all from one sample in a study of CXCR3-negative and CXCR3-positive naive CD8 T cells. TCRdb re-called the 5' RACE reads and gives one entry per CDR3 protein, without DNA. This sample contains some 100,000 distinct CDR3 sequences. Input material: naive CXCR3+ CD8+ T cells from blood. The receptors derive from a human donor in good health. Some clones in this sample may be carry-over from other donors' samples. Each CDR3 is given with its conserved first and last residue. The order of the fields is V gene, J gene, CDR3 protein.

v_gene: TRBV4-3; j_gene: TRBJ1-4; CDR3aa: CASSQVRDSNEKLFF
v_gene: TRBV3-1; j_gene: TRBJ2-5; CDR3aa: CASSPLSRLAGQETQYF
v_gene: TRBV13; j_gene: TRBJ2-7; CDR3aa: CASSLGGGTSGNYEQYF
v_gene: TRBV13; j_gene: TRBJ2-2; CDR3aa: CASSLVNTGELFF
v_gene: TRBV12-3/TRBV12-4; j_gene: TRBJ1-1; CDR3aa: CANSLALRTRNTEAFF
v_gene: TRBV10-3; j_gene: TRBJ2-7; CDR3aa: CAIGIQDRASSYEQYF
v_gene: TRBV9; j_gene: TRBJ2-6; CDR3aa: CASSAQGLGANVLTF
v_gene: TRBV2; j_gene: TRBJ1-2; CDR3aa: CASSETYGGTF
v_gene: TRBV20-1; j_gene: TRBJ2-7; CDR3aa: CSARAASYEQYF
v_gene: TRBV27; j_gene: TRBJ2-1; CDR3aa: CASSSMDSSNEQFF
v_gene: TRBV20-1; j_gene: TRBJ1-2; CDR3aa: CSAHRTGHHANYGYTF
v_gene: TRBV28; j_gene: TRBJ2-7; CDR3aa: CASSPRREASSYEQYF
v_gene: TRBV9; j_gene: TRBJ2-7; CDR3aa: CASSARPVVSSYEQYF
v_gene: TRBV18; j_gene: TRBJ2-7; CDR3aa: CASSPGLADYEQYF
v_gene: TRBV20-1; j_gene: TRBJ2-2; CDR3aa: CSARPDSNTGELFF
v_gene: TRBV28; j_gene: TRBJ2-7; CDR3aa: CASSFAGKSYEQYF
v_gene: TRBV20-1; j_gene: TRBJ2-7; CDR3aa: CSASALGVYEQYF
v_gene: TRBV19; j_gene: TRBJ2-7; CDR3aa: CASSDQGTYEQYF
v_gene: TRBV30; j_gene: TRBJ1-4; CDR3aa: CAWSGTPGGEKLFF
v_gene: TRBV7-9; j_gene: TRBJ2-1; CDR3aa: CASSSGPTPGDEQFF
v_gene: TRBV7-3; j_gene: TRBJ1-6; CDR3aa: CASSPSDSGGSPLHF
v_gene: TRBV7-9; j_gene: TRBJ2-7; CDR3aa: CASSYPLGVPGDEQYF
v_gene: TRBV28; j_gene: TRBJ1-1; CDR3aa: CATQDRVAVGVMNTEAFF
v_gene: TRBV5-1; j_gene: TRBJ1-6; CDR3aa: CASREGQGVNSPLHF
v_gene: TRBV27; j_gene: TRBJ2-7; CDR3aa: CASSSTGQSSYEQYF
v_gene: TRBV19; j_gene: TRBJ2-7; CDR3aa: CASSGDDYEQYF
v_gene: TRBV12-3/TRBV12-4; j_gene: TRBJ1-5; CDR3aa: CASSKTGENQPQHF
v_gene: TRBV4-2; j_gene: TRBJ1-6; CDR3aa: CASSRQSQDANSPLHF
v_gene: TRBV28; j_gene: TRBJ2-5; CDR3aa: CASSLSPGAQQETQYF
v_gene: TRBV12-3/TRBV12-4; j_gene: TRBJ2-1; CDR3aa: CASSSRTGLAGGSWDEQFF
v_gene: TRBV5-1; j_gene: TRBJ2-7; CDR3aa: CASSFDRGLDYGQYF
v_gene: TRBV11-2; j_gene: TRBJ2-7; CDR3aa: CASSLDPADTYEQYF
v_gene: TRBV5-1; j_gene: TRBJ1-1; CDR3aa: CASSLKSGWATEAFF
v_gene: TRBV11-2; j_gene: TRBJ2-1; CDR3aa: CASSLRASGREGGEQFF
v_gene: TRBV12-2; j_gene: TRBJ2-5; CDR3aa: CASRFSGTQETQYF
v_gene: TRBV7-7; j_gene: TRBJ1-1; CDR3aa: CASRATAVWNTEAFF
v_gene: TRBV7-9; j_gene: TRBJ1-6; CDR3aa: CASSGQGSPLHF
v_gene: TRBV24-1; j_gene: TRBJ2-1; CDR3aa: CATRGDRSNEQFF
v_gene: TRBV4-3; j_gene: TRBJ1-4; CDR3aa: CASSQERGVEYEKLFF
v_gene: TRBV5-1; j_gene: TRBJ2-5; CDR3aa: CASSQASGGLQETQYF
v_gene: TRBV3-1; j_gene: TRBJ2-1; CDR3aa: CASSPQDRPYNEQFF
v_gene: TRBV6-6; j_gene: TRBJ2-4; CDR3aa: CASSEGGIQYF
v_gene: TRBV29-1; j_gene: TRBJ2-1; CDR3aa: CSVDYGSGGSYNEQFF
v_gene: TRBV10-1; j_gene: TRBJ2-1; CDR3aa: CASSEEGQGALEQFF
v_gene: TRBV29-1; j_gene: TRBJ1-5; CDR3aa: CSVATGLTQPQHF
v_gene: TRBV19; j_gene: TRBJ2-3; CDR3aa: CASTSRTGGDTEAFF
v_gene: TRBV4-1; j_gene: TRBJ2-3; CDR3aa: CASSQDPQTWPLRGTDTQYF
v_gene: TRBV7-8; j_gene: TRBJ1-2; CDR3aa: CASSLFGSGSGYTF
v_gene: TRBV7-9; j_gene: TRBJ1-4; CDR3aa: CASSPPGGIGEKLFF
v_gene: TRBV7-6; j_gene: TRBJ1-5; CDR3aa: CASSFKPGQGISNQPQHF